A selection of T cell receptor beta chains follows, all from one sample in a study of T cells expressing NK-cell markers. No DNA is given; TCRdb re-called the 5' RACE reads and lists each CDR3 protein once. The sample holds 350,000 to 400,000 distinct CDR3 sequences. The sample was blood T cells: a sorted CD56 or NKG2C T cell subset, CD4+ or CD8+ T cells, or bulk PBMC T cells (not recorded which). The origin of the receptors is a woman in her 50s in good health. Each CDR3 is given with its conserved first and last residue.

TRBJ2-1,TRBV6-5,CASSLRLAGGEQFF
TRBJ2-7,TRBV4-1,CASSQVLIGDLQYF
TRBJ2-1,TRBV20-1,CSAKKAETGVDEQFF
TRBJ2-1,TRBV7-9,CASSSVGSSGSYNEQFF
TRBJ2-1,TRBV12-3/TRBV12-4,CASSYQDRGNSGKFF
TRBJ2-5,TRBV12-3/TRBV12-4,CASSLAKTSGRETQYF
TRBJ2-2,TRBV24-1,CATSDRRVVTGELFF
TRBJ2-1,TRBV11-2,CASSLGIAGVFSDNEQFF
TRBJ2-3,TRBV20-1,CSARDVGLAGVEDTQYF
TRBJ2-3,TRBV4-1,CASSPSVRADTQYF
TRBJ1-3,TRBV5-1,CASSWDTGNTIYF
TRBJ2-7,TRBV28,CATSVTYEQYF
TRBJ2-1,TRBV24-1,CATSQAGRSYNEQFF
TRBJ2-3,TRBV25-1,CASLYSSTDTQYF
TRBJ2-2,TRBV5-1,CASSLAVVGGSFAGELFF
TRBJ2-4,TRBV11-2,CASSLAVTPKNIQYF
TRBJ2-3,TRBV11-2,CASSYRDRSTDTQYF
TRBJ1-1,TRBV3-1,CASSHLTGNTEAFF
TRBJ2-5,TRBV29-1,CSGGQQQETQYF
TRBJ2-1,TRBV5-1,CASSTARVDEQFF
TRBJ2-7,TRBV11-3,CASSLGRASYEQYF
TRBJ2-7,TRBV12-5,CASGLVLGYEQYF
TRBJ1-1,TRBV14,CASSQVLGQEAFF
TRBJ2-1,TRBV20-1,CSATLAGGYEQFF
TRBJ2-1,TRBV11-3,CASSQGGREGANEQFF
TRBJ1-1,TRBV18,CASSPRRNTEAFF
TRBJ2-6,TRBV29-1,CSATAGANVLTF
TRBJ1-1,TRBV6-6,CASSYENTEAFF
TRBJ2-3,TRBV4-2,CASSQQGPWDGDTQYF
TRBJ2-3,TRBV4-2,CASSQAYRRSRADTQYF
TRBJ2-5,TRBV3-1,CASSRTVETQYF
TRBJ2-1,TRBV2,CASSSFLTSGRAYNEQFF
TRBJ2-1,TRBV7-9,CASSTQNGEQFF
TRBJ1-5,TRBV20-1,CSAGGVGANQPQHF
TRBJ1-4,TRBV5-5,CASKGQGATNEKLFF
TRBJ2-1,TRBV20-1,CSAHLAGLANEQFF
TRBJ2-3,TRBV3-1,CASSQLESGTQYF
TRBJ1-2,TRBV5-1,CASSLGGLDGYTF
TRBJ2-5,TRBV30,CAWSVHRGETQYF
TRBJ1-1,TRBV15,CATSRDRGRPNTEAFF
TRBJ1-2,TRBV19,CASSPRGGHHGYTF